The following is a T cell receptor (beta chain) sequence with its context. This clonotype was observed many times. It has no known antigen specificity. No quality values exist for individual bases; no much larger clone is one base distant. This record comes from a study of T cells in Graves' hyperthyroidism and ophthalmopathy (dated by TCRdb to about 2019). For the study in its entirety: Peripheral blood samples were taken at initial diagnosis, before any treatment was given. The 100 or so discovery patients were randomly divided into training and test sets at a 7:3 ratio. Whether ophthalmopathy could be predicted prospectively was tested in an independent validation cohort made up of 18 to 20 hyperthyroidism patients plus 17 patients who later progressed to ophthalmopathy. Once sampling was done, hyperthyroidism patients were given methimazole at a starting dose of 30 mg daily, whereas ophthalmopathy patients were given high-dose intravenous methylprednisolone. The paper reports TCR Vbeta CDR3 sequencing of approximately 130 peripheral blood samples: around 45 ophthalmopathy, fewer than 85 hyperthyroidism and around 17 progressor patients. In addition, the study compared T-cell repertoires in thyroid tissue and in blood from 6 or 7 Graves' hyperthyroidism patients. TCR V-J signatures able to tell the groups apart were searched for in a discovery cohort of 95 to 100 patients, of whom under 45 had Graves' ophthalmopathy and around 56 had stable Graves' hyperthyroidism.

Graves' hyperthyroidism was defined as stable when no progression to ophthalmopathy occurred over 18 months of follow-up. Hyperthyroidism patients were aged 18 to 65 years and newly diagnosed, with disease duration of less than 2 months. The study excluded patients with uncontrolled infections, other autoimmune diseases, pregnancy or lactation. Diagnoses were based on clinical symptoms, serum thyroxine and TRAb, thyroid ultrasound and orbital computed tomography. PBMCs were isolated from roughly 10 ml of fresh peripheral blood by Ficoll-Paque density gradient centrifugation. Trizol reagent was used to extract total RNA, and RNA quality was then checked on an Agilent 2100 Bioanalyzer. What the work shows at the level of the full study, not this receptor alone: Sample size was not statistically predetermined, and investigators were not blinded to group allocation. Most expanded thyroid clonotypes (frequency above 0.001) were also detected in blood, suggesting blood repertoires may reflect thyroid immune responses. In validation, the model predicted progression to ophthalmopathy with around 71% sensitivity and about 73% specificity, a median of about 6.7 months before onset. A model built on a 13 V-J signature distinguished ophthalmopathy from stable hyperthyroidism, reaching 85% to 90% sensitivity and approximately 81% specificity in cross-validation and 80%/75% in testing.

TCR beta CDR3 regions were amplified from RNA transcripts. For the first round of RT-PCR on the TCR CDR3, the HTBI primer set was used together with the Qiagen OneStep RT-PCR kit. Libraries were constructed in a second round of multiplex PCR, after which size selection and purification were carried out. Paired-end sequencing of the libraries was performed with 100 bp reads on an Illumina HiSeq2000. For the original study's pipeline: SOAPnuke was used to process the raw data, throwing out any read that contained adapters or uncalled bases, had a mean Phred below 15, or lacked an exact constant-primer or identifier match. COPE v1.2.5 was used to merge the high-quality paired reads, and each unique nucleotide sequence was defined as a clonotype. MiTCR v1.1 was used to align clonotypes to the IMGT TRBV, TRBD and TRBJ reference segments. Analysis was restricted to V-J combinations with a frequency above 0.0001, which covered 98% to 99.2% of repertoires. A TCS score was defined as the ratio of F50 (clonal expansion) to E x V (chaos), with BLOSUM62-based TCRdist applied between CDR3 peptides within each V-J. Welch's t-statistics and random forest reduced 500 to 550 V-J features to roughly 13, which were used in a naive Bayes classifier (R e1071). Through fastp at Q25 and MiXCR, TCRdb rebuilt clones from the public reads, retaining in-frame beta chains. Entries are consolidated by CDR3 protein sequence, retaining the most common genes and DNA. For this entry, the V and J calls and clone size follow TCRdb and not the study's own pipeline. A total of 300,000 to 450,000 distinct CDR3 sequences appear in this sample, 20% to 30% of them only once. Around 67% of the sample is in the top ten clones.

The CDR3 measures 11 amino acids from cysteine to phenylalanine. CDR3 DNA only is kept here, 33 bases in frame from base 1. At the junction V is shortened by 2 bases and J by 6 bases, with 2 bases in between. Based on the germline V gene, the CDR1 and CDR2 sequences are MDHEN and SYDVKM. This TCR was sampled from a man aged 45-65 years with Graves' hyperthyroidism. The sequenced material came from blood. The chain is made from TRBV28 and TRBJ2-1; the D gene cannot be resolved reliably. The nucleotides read TGTGCCAGCAGTTTAATCAATGAGCAGTTCTTC. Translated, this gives CASSLINEQFF.